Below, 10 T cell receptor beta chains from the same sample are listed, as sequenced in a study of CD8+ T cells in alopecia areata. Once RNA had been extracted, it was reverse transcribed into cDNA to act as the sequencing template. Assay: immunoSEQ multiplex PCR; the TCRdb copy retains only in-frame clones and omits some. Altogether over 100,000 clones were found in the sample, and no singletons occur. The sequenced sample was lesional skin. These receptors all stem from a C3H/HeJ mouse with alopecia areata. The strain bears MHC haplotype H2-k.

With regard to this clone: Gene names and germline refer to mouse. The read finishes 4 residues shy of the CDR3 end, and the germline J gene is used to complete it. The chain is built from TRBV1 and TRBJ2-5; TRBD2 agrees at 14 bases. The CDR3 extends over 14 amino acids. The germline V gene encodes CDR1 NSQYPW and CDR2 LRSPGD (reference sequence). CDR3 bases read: TGCACCTGCAAGGGACTGGGGGGGCCCGAC. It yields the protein CTCKGLGGPD. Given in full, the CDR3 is CTCKGLGGPDTQYF.

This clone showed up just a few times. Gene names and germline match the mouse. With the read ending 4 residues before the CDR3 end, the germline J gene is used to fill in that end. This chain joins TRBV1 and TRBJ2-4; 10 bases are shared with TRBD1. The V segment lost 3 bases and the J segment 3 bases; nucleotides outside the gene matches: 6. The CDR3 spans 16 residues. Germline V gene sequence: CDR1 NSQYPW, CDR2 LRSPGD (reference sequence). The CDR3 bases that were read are TGCACCTGCAGTGCGCCGGGACAGGGGAGACAAAAC. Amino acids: CTCSAPGQGRQN. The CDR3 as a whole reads CTCSAPGQGRQNTLYF.

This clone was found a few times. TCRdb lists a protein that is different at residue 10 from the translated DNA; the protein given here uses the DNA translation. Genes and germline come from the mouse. The sequenced CDR3 bases are TGCACCTGCAGTGCGGACAGGGGTTCGCCC. Translation gives CTCSADRGSP. The full CDR3 is CTCSADRGSPLYF. The chain recombines TRBV1 with TRBJ1-6, with TRBD1 identical over 9 bases. The read terminates 3 residues ahead of where the CDR3 ends, so the germline J gene completes it. TRBJ1-6 is recorded as an ORF, its role being uncertain. The CDR3 length is 13 residues. With 3 bases clipped from V and 9 bases from J, the junction kept 0 bases outside the gene matches. Germline CDR1 and CDR2: NSQYPW and LRSPGD (reference sequence).

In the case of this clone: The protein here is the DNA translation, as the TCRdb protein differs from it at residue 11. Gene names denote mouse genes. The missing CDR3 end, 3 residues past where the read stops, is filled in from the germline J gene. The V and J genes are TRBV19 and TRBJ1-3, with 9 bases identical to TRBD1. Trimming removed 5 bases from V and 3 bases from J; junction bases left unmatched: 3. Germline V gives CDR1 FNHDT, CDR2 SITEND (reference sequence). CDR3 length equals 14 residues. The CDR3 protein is CASRQGAGGNTLYF. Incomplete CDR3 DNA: TGTGCCAGCAGACAGGGGGCAGGTGGAAATACG.

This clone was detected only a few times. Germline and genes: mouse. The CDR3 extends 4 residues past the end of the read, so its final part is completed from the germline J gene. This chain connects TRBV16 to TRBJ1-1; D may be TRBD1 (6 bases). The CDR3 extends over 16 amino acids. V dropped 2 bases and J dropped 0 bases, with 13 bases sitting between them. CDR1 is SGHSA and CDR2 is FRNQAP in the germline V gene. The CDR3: CASSLPPGTPNTEVFF. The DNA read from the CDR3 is TGTGCAAGCAGCTTACCTCCCGGGACACCAAACACA.

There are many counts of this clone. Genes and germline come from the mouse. This CDR3 is CASSFGHNQDTQYF. CDR3 DNA (partial): TGTGCCAGCAGTTTCGGACATAACCAAGAC. V usage is TRBV14 and J usage is TRBJ2-5; tentatively, D is TRBD1 (5 bases). The read falls 4 residues short of the CDR3 end, and the missing part is taken from the germline J gene. Germline V lookup: CDR1 SGHDT, CDR2 FRDEAV. This CDR3 spans 14 amino acids. The V and J ends lost 1 base and 0 bases respectively, with 6 bases between them.

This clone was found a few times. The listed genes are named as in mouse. CDR3 residues: CASSAPGQPNSDYTF. The CDR3 DNA, read in part, is TGTGCCAGCAGCGCTCCGGGACAGCCAAACTCC. This chain joins TRBV13-3 and TRBJ1-2; 7 bases are shared with TRBD1. The DNA ends 4 residues before the CDR3 does, and the rest of the CDR3 is filled in from the germline J gene. The germline gives CDR1 NNHDY, CDR2 SYVADS. CDR3 length: 15 amino acids. The J segment lost 0 bases and the V segment lost 5 bases, leaving 7 bases of the junction unmatched.

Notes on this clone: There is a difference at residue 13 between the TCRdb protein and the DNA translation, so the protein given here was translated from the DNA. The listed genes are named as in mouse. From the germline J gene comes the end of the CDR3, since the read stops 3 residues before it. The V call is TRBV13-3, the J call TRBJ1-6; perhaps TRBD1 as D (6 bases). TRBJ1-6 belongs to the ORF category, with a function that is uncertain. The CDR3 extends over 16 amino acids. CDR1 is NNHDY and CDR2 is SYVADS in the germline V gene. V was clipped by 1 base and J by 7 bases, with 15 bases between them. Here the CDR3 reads CASSDRGARENSPLYF. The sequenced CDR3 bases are TGTGCCAGCAGTGATAGGGGGGCGCGGGAGAATTCGCCC.

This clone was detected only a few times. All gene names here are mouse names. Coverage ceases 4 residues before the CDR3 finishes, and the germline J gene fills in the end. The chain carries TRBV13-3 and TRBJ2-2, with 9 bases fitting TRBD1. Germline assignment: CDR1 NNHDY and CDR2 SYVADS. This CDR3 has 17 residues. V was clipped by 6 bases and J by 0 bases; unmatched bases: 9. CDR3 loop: CASNFRDRDANTGQLYF. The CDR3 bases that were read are TGTGCCAGCAACTTCCGGGACAGGGATGCAAACACCGGG.

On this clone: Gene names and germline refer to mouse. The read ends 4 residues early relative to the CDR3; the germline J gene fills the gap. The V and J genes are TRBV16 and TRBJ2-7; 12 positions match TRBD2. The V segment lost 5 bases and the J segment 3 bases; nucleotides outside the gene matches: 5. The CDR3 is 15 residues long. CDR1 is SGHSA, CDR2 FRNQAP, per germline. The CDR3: CASSQPGLGGYEQYF. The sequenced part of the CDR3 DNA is TGTGCAAGCAGCCAACCGGGACTGGGGGGCTAT.